This TCR beta chain stems from a study of cytomegalovirus exposure and HLA in healthy donors. Trimming stripped 0 bases from V and 10 bases from J, with 13 bases between. Germline V lookup: CDR1 MNHNY, CDR2 SVGAGI (reference sequence). The CDR3 length is 14 residues. This clone was observed a few times. The antigen is undetermined. Points from the study as a whole: Judged likely to be a sequencing artifact was a cluster of highly shared sequence variants.

The PCR used 60 Vbeta and 13 Jbeta primers. Some clones are missing from TCRdb's copy, which holds only in-frame ones; the method was immunoSEQ multiplex PCR. The sample consists of about 100,000 clones, around 80% of them appearing once. The specimen was PBMCs. The receptor was derived from a female donor in good health and CMV-seropositive. The rearrangement links TRBV6-6 to TRBJ2-1, with no clear D. The CDR3 DNA is TGTGCCAGCAGTTACTCGAATAGCCCCAGCGAGCAGTTCTTC. It translates to CASSYSNSPSEQFF.